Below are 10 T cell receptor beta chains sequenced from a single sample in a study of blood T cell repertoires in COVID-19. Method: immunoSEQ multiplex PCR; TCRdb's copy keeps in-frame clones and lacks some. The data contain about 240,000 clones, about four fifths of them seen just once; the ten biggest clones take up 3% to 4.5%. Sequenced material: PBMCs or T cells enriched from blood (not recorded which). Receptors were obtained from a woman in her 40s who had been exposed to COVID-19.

Written as DNA, the CDR3 is TGTGCCTGGACTCAACAGGGACACTATGGCTACACCTTC. Translated, it gives CAWTQQGHYGYTF. The chain carries TRBV30 and TRBJ1-2; a possible D gene is TRBD1 (6 bases). Per the germline V gene, CDR1 is GTSNPN and CDR2 is SVGIG (reference sequence). V gave up 4 bases and J gave up 3 bases, with 12 bases separating them. This CDR3 is built from 13 residues.

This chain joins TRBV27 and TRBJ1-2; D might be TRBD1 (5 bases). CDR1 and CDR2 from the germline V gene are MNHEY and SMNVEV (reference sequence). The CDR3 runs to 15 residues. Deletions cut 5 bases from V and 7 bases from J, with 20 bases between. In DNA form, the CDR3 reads TGTGCCAGCAGTCCCTCTCCCGGTGGCAGGGCTGGCTACACCTTC. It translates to CASSPSPGGRAGYTF.

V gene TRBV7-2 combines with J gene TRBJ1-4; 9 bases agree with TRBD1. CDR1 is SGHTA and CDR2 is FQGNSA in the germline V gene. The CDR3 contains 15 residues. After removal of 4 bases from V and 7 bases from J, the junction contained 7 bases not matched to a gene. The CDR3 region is CASSYLGQGSEKLFF. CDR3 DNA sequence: TGTGCCAGCAGCTATCTCGGACAGGGGAGTGAAAAACTGTTTTTT. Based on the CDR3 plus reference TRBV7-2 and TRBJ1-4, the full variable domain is GAGVSQSPSNKVTEKGKDVELRCDPISGHTALYWYRQSLGQGLEFLIYFQGNSAPDKSGLPSDRFSAERTGGSVSTLTIQRTQQEDSAVYLCASSYLGQGSEKLFFGSGTQLSVL.

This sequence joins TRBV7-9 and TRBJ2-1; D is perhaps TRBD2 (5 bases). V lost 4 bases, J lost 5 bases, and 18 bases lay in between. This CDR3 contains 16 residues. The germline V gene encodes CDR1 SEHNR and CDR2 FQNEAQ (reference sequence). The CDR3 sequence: CASSSNEGLNHNEQFF. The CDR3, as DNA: TGTGCCAGCAGCTCCAACGAGGGTTTGAATCACAATGAGCAGTTCTTC.

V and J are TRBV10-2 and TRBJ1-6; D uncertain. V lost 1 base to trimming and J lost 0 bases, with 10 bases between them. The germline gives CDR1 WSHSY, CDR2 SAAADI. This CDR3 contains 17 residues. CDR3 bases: TGCGCCAGCAGTGAGTACGATATGAGCTCCTATAATTCACCCCTCCACTTT. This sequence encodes CASSEYDMSSYNSPLHF.

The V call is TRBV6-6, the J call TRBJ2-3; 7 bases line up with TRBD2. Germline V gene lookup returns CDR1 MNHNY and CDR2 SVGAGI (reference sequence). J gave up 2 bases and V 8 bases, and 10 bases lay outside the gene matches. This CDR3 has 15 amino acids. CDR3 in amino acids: CASLDVTSPTDTQYF. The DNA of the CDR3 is TGTGCCAGCTTGGACGTGACTAGCCCCACAGATACGCAGTATTTT.

For the CDR3, the DNA is TGTGCCAGCAGTGCCTACAGGGGAATTGGATATCAGCCCCAGCATTTT. Protein sequence: CASSAYRGIGYQPQHF. This chain uses TRBV28 with TRBJ1-5, with 7 bases matching TRBD1. The CDR3 extends over 16 amino acids. CDR1 and CDR2 from the germline V gene are MDHEN and SYDVKM. The V gene end was trimmed by 5 bases and the J gene end by 5 bases; junction bases not matched to a gene: 12.

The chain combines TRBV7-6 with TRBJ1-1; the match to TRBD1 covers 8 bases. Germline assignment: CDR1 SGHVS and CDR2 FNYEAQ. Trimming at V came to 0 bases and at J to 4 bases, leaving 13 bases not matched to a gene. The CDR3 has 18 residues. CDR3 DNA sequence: TGTGCCAGCAGCTTAGCCTCCGGGACAGGACTTACATTCACTGAAGCTTTCTTT. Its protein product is CASSLASGTGLTFTEAFF.

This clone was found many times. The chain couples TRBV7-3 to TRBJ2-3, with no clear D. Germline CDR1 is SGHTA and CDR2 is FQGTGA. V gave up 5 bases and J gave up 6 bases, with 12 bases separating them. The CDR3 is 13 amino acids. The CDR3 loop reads CASSRGIEDTQYF. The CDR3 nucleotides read TGTGCCAGCAGCCGAGGTATCGAGGATACGCAGTATTTT.

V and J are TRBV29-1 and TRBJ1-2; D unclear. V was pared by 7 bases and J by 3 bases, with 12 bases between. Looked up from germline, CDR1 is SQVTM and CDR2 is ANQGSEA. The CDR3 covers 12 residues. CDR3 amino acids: CSAPGRDYGYTF. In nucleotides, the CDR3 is TGCAGCGCGCCGGGAAGGGACTATGGCTACACCTTC.